A single sample gave rise to the 18 T cell receptor beta chains below, sequenced in a study of sequential checkpoint blockade in melanoma. Regarding treatment: randomized to nivolumab then ipilimumab (arm A) or the reverse (arm B). TCRdb's copy holds only in-frame clones and misses some; the assay was immunoSEQ multiplex PCR. This table has 35,000 to 40,000 clones, about 30% appearing once. Here the sequenced sample was tumor tissue (inferred from file names), taken from a patient given nivolumab and ipilimumab in sequence. These receptors originate from a human donor with melanoma.

This clone was counted only a few times. The gene calls are TRBV11-3 and TRBJ2-7, with D possibly called TRBD1 or TRBD2 (5 bases each). Germline loops: CDR1 SGHNT, CDR2 YENEEA. With 1 base removed from V and 0 bases from J, the gap between germline ends came to 10 bases. The CDR3 spans 15 residues. The CDR3 DNA reads as TGTGCCAGCAGCTTAGGGGGGTCAAGCTCCTACGAGCAGTACTTC. It encodes CASSLGGSSSYEQYF. Full variable domain (missing parts from reference TRBV11-3 and TRBJ2-7): EAGVVQSPRYKIIEKKQPVAFWCNPISGHNTLYWYLQNLGQGPELLIRYENEEAVDDSQLPKDRFSAERLKGVDSTLKIQPAELGDSAVYLCASSLGGSSSYEQYFGPGTRLTVT.

The chain recombines TRBV5-1 with TRBJ2-7; TRBD2 matches at 8 bases. Germline loops: CDR1 SGHRS, CDR2 YFSETQ. The CDR3 is 18 amino acids. Trimming removed 4 bases from V and 1 base from J; junction bases left unmatched: 16. For the CDR3, the DNA is TGCGCCAGCAGCCACCTAGGTGGAGCGGGAGCCCAATCCTACGAGCAGTACTTC. Encoded protein: CASSHLGGAGAQSYEQYF.

CDR3 sequence (DNA): TGCGCCAGCAGCTTGGTGGTAGCCCCATCCTACAATGAGCAGTTCTTC. This gives the protein CASSLVVAPSYNEQFF. The chain employs TRBV5-1 and TRBJ2-1; D gene uncertain. Per the germline V gene, CDR1 is SGHRS and CDR2 is YFSETQ. This CDR3 is built from 16 residues. Trimming left V 0 bases short and J 1 base short, with 11 bases between.

The V call is TRBV29-1, the J call TRBJ2-1; D ambiguous. Germline CDR1 reads SQVTM; CDR2 reads ANQGSEA. The CDR3 is 14 amino acids. Trimming removed 0 bases at V and 6 bases at J, with 12 bases between. The DNA for the CDR3 is TGCAGCGTTGAAGACAGTGACCGGGCCAATGAGCAGTTCTTC. Its translation: CSVEDSDRANEQFF.

The V gene is TRBV5-1, the J gene TRBJ1-2; TRBD1 aligns across 9 bases. V lost 0 bases to trimming and J lost 8 bases; unmatched junction nucleotides: 5. CDR3 length: 14 residues. The germline CDR1 and CDR2 sequences are SGHRS and YFSETQ. CDR3 amino acids: CASSLGTGERGYTF. CDR3 DNA sequence: TGCGCCAGCAGCTTGGGGACAGGGGAGAGGGGCTACACCTTC.

J is TRBJ1-2 and V is TRBV6-8; the match to TRBD1 covers 8 bases. CDR1 and CDR2 from the germline V gene are MNHGY and SAAAGT. The CDR3 loop spans 16 amino acids. V dropped 2 bases and J dropped 7; count of bases not matched to a gene: 12. In nucleotides, the CDR3 is TGTGCCAGCAGTTACGCTACCGGGACAGGTTTTTTTGGCTACACCTTC. This gives the protein CASSYATGTGFFGYTF.

This clone has more than one count but fewer than ten. The genes are TRBV11-3 and TRBJ1-4, with TRBD1 as a possible D gene (5 bases). Deletions cut 1 base from V and 6 bases from J, with 12 bases between. This CDR3 contains 15 residues. Germline V gene data show CDR1 as SGHNT and CDR2 as YENEEA. CDR3 protein: CASSLGQGPYEKLFF. CDR3 DNA sequence: TGTGCCAGCAGCTTAGGGCAGGGACCGTATGAAAAACTGTTTTTT.

This clone was detected only a few times. The chain's CDR3 is CASSRWVDSPYYGYTF. CDR3 in DNA: TGTGCCAGCAGTCGCTGGGTTGACAGCCCCTATTATGGCTACACCTTC. The V gene is TRBV6-8, the J gene TRBJ1-2; a possible D gene is TRBD1 (5 bases). CDR3 length: 16 amino acids. Germline V CDR1 and CDR2: MNHGY, SAAAGT. The V gene lost 5 bases and the J gene lost 5 bases, with 21 bases spanning the gap.

The sample holds a few counts of this clone. The rearrangement uses TRBV6-8 and TRBJ1-4, with 8 bases identical to TRBD1. Germline trimming cut 3 bases from V and 2 bases from J; bases unmatched to any gene: 5. Germline V gene sequence: CDR1 MNHGY, CDR2 SAAAGT. The CDR3 is 16 residues long. The CDR3 DNA follows: TGTGCCAGCAGTTATTCAACAGGGGGGACTAATGAAAAACTGTTTTTT. Its translation is CASSYSTGGTNEKLFF.

This chain uses TRBV11-3 with TRBJ1-1, with TRBD1 matching over 8 bases. The junction had 4 bases not matched to a gene; V was cut back by 2 bases and J by 5 bases. In germline, CDR1 is SGHNT, CDR2 YENEEA. CDR3 length: 14 amino acids. CDR3 sequence: CASSLTGGETEAFF. CDR3 in DNA: TGTGCCAGCAGCTTAACAGGGGGAGAAACTGAAGCTTTCTTT.

In its sample, this clone was seen a few times. The chain uses TRBV6-7 and TRBJ1-2; maybe TRBD1 (5 bases). TRBV6-7 is reported as an ORF; its role is uncertain. This CDR3 comprises 16 residues. The V and J ends lost 0 bases and 4 bases respectively, with 15 bases between them. CDR3 DNA sequence: TGTGCCAGCAGTTACTCGAGGAGGGACGGGCCCTATGGCTACACCTTC. Encoded protein: CASSYSRRDGPYGYTF.

The chain combines TRBV10-3 with TRBJ2-3; D unclear. The CDR3 has 12 residues. Germline V gives CDR1 ENHRY, CDR2 SYGVKD. Trimming shortened V by 8 bases and J by 0 bases, and 6 bases separated the two germline ends. The CDR3 region is CAIGRSTDTQYF. CDR3 nucleotide sequence: TGTGCCATCGGTCGGAGCACAGATACGCAGTATTTT.

V is TRBV9 and J is TRBJ2-1; perhaps D is TRBD1 or TRBD2 (7 bases each). V gave up 4 bases and J gave up 4 bases, with 15 bases separating them. The CDR3 sequence is 15 residues long. Germline V gene sequence: CDR1 SGDLS, CDR2 YYNGEE. The CDR3 protein is CASSPQGGLYNEQFF. CDR3 DNA: TGTGCCAGCAGCCCCCAGGGGGGGCTATACAATGAGCAGTTCTTC. The full variable domain, completed using reference TRBV9 and TRBJ2-1, is DSGVTQTPKHLITATGQRVTLRCSPRSGDLSVYWYQQSLDQGLQFLIQYYNGEERAKGNILERFSAQQFPDLHSELNLSSLELGDSALYFCASSPQGGLYNEQFFGPGTRLTVL.

This clone was recorded a few times. The V gene is TRBV30, the J gene TRBJ2-1, with D uncertain. CDR3 length: 16 residues. V lost 2 bases and J 7 bases, leaving 21 bases between the germline ends. The germline gives CDR1 GTSNPN, CDR2 SVGIG (reference sequence). Here the CDR3 DNA reads TGTGCCTGGAGTTTCACCCCGGAAAGGGCGGTGAATGAGCAGTTCTTC. It yields the protein CAWSFTPERAVNEQFF.

J is TRBJ2-1 and V is TRBV5-1; 10 nucleotides match TRBD2. The CDR3 has 15 residues. The V gene's germline CDR1 is SGHRS and CDR2 YFSETQ. Trimming at V came to 1 base and at J to 8 bases, leaving 6 bases not matched to a gene. The CDR3 sequence: CASSLIGTSVDEQFF. CDR3 nucleotide sequence: TGCGCCAGCAGCTTGATAGGGACTAGCGTCGATGAGCAGTTCTTC.

A remark on this clone: Sequence at one end of the junction differs from germline and may be a read error. The rearrangement links TRBV6-8 to TRBJ2-3; D possibly uses TRBD1 or TRBD2 (5 bases each). From germline, CDR1 is MNHGY and CDR2 SAAAGT. The CDR3 runs to 15 residues. CDR3 sequence (DNA): TGTGCCATCAGTGTTGGGGGTTCGATCACAGATACGCAGTATTTT. Translating gives CAISVGGSITDTQYF.

The rearrangement uses TRBV18 and TRBJ2-7; either TRBD1 or TRBD2 may fit D (5 bases each). Germline CDR1 and CDR2: KGHSH and LQKENI. This CDR3 region has 12 residues. The germline V and J ends were trimmed by 1 base and 6 bases, with 7 bases remaining between them. This CDR3 is CASSPQGSEQYF. For the CDR3, the DNA is TGTGCCAGCTCACCACAGGGGAGCGAGCAGTACTTC.

This clone was picked up a small number of times. The V gene is TRBV11-3, the J gene TRBJ2-1; the D call may be TRBD1 or TRBD2 (5 bases each). Trimming cost V 6 bases and J 0 bases, with 21 bases left between them. Germline V gives CDR1 SGHNT, CDR2 YENEEA. This CDR3 contains 18 residues. DNA for the CDR3: TGTGCCAGCAGAGCTGAGGGGTTCAGGACAAGCTCCTACAATGAGCAGTTCTTC. Translation: CASRAEGFRTSSYNEQFF.